The 9 T cell receptor beta chains below were found in one sample sequenced in a study of neoadjuvant nivolumab and ipilimumab in lung cancer. The repertoire was sequenced with immunoSEQ multiplex PCR; TCRdb's copy has only in-frame clones and lacks some. The sample has some 2,500 clones, around 85% seen once. The source was tumor tissue, collected before neoadjuvant nivolumab, alone or with ipilimumab. The source is an adult with non-small cell lung cancer.

This chain uses TRBV6-1 with TRBJ1-2, with 8 nucleotides matching TRBD1. From germline, CDR1 is MNHNS and CDR2 SASEGT. The CDR3 spans 15 residues. Unmatched junction bases numbered 8, after V lost 2 bases and J lost 6 bases. This CDR3 is CASSESLWTGNGYTF. DNA for the CDR3: TGTGCCAGCAGTGAATCTCTTTGGACAGGGAATGGCTACACCTTC.

This clone was seen just once. The chain is built from TRBV6-5 and TRBJ1-1, with 8 bases that match TRBD1. This CDR3 region has 16 residues. Looked up from germline, CDR1 is MNHEY and CDR2 is SVGAGI. Trimming at V came to 3 bases and at J to 4 bases, leaving 10 bases not matched to a gene. In DNA form, the CDR3 reads TGTGCCAGCAGTTATCTTAGGGACAGGAGGGGCACTGAAGCTTTCTTT. As protein: CASSYLRDRRGTEAFF.

The rearrangement links TRBV18 to TRBJ1-5, with 10 bases fitting TRBD1. Germline lookup yields CDR1 KGHSH and CDR2 LQKENI. The CDR3 has 16 residues. J gave up 3 bases and V 3 bases, and 5 bases lay outside the gene matches. The CDR3 DNA reads as TGTGCCAGCTCACCCGAGACAGGGGGCCTCAATCAGCCCCAGCATTTT. Protein product: CASSPETGGLNQPQHF.

The rearrangement uses TRBV4-2 and TRBJ1-1; D might be TRBD1 (6 bases). V shed 0 bases and J shed 4 bases, with 12 bases lying between them. The CDR3 has 15 residues. The germline CDR1 and CDR2 sequences are LGHNA and YNFKEQ. CDR3 coding DNA: TGTGCCAGCAGCCAAGATTCGCAGGGGACCACTGAAGCTTTCTTT. Amino acid sequence: CASSQDSQGTTEAFF.

V is TRBV7-9 and J is TRBJ1-1; D remains unclear. CDR3 length equals 14 residues. Deletions cut 1 base from V and 3 bases from J, with 9 bases between. From germline, CDR1 is SEHNR and CDR2 FQNEAQ (reference sequence). CDR3 sequence: CASSLVEWHTEAFF. Written as DNA, the CDR3 is TGTGCCAGCAGCTTAGTTGAATGGCACACTGAAGCTTTCTTT.

As concerns this clone: One junction end disagrees with the germline gene, perhaps due to a read error. V is TRBV5-1 and J is TRBJ2-5; D assignment may be TRBD1 or TRBD2 (6 bases each). CDR1 and CDR2 (germline): SGHRS, YFSETQ. This CDR3 contains 18 residues. The CDR3 sequence is CANSLRGGLPQTQETQYF. For the CDR3, the DNA is TGCGCCAACAGCTTGAGAGGGGGACTCCCCCAAACCCAAGAGACCCAGTACTTC.

The J gene is TRBJ2-1, the V gene TRBV6-5; 12 bases agree with TRBD2. This CDR3 region has 15 residues. The V gene's germline CDR1 is MNHEY and CDR2 SVGAGI. The V segment lost 4 bases and the J segment 7 bases; nucleotides outside the gene matches: 5. For the CDR3, the DNA is TGTGCCAGCAGTTCGACTAGCGGGAGCTTTAATGAGCAGTTCTTC. Encoded protein: CASSSTSGSFNEQFF.

This clone has more than one count but fewer than ten. The chain couples TRBV10-3 to TRBJ1-1, with TRBD1 as a possible D gene (5 bases). V lost 3 bases to trimming and J lost 1 base, with 12 bases between them. In germline, CDR1 is ENHRY, CDR2 SYGVKD. This CDR3 is built from 15 residues. The CDR3 bases are TGTGCCATCAGTGAAGAAGGGGTAGCGAACACTGAAGCTTTCTTT. This encodes CAISEEGVANTEAFF.

The genes are TRBV5-6 and TRBJ2-7, with 12 nucleotides matching TRBD2. V shed 2 bases, J shed 6 bases, and the junction held 6 bases outside the gene matches. This CDR3 contains 15 residues. Looked up from germline, CDR1 is SGHDT and CDR2 is YYEEEE. CDR3 in DNA: TGTGCCAGCAGCTTCCTAGCGGGAGGGCCTCTCGAGCAGTACTTC. Its translation is CASSFLAGGPLEQYF.